The 13 T cell receptor beta chains below come from one sample, sequenced in a study of T cell responses to AZD1222 COVID-19 vaccine. Sequenced by immunoSEQ multiplex PCR; TCRdb stores in-frame clones only, minus some. The table records approximately 140,000 clones, 80% to 95% of them present only once. The sample was peripheral blood, taken 28 days after the second AZD1222 dose. The receptors shown here come from an adult who received the AZD1222 COVID-19 vaccine.

The rearrangement links TRBV19 to TRBJ2-2, with D possibly matching TRBD2 (5 bases). Germline CDR1 is LNHDA and CDR2 is SQIVND (reference sequence). The CDR3 length is 16 residues. Between the trimmed V and J ends, which lost 1 base and 2 bases, there was a span of 11 bases. CDR3 sequence: CASSIARGINTGELFF. DNA of the CDR3: TGTGCCAGTAGTATAGCCCGGGGAATAAACACCGGGGAGCTGTTTTTT.

This chain links TRBV7-9 with TRBJ2-7; D not certain. Germline V gives CDR1 SEHNR, CDR2 FQNEAQ (reference sequence). Deletions cut 3 bases from V and 2 bases from J, with 8 bases between. This CDR3 is built from 13 residues. CDR3 protein: CASSFSETYEQYF. In DNA form, the CDR3 reads TGTGCCAGCAGCTTCTCAGAGACCTACGAGCAGTACTTC.

The count of this clone is one. V is TRBV7-2 and J is TRBJ2-7; 12 bases agree with TRBD1. J lost 2 bases, V lost 5 bases, and 4 bases had no gene match. The CDR3 consists of 15 residues. Germline V gene sequence: CDR1 SGHTA, CDR2 FQGNSA. In DNA, the CDR3 is TGTGCCAGCAGCGGGGGACAGGGGGCGCCCTACGAGCAGTACTTC. Residues: CASSGGQGAPYEQYF.

The chain recombines TRBV13 with TRBJ2-2; unclear D gene. This CDR3 region has 13 residues. CDR1 and CDR2 from the germline V gene are PRHDT and FYEKMQ (reference sequence). V was clipped by 1 base and J by 4 bases, with 4 bases between them. This chain's CDR3 is CASSLAPTGELFF. CDR3 bases: TGTGCCAGCAGCTTAGCACCCACCGGGGAGCTGTTTTTT.

The rearrangement joins TRBV7-2 to TRBJ1-3; TRBD1 matches 7 bases. The CDR3 runs 15 residues. In germline, CDR1 is SGHTA, CDR2 FQGNSA. Trimming at V came to 3 bases and at J to 4 bases, leaving 6 bases not matched to a gene. CDR3 sequence reads: CASSLYRGTGNTIYF. CDR3 DNA sequence: TGTGCCAGCAGCTTGTACAGGGGAACCGGAAACACCATATATTTT.

This clone was observed once. The rearrangement uses TRBV27 and TRBJ1-2, with 10 bases lining up with TRBD1. J gave up 3 bases and V 5 bases, and 6 bases lay outside the gene matches. Germline V lookup: CDR1 MNHEY, CDR2 SMNVEV (reference sequence). CDR3 length: 15 residues. CDR3 in amino acids: CASSNKTGGYYGYTF. The CDR3 bases are TGTGCCAGCAGTAATAAGACAGGGGGCTACTATGGCTACACCTTC.

The chain links TRBV6-2 or TRBV6-3 to TRBJ2-1, with TRBD2 as a possible D gene (6 bases). Trimming pared 5 bases from V and 4 bases from J, leaving 9 bases between. The CDR3 runs to 13 residues. Germline lookup yields CDR1 MNHEY and CDR2 SVGEGT. The CDR3 loop is CASSSGYYNEQFF. In DNA form, the CDR3 reads TGTGCCAGCAGTAGCGGGTATTACAATGAGCAGTTCTTC.

The gene calls are TRBV5-1 and TRBJ2-7; D not resolved. The CDR3 spans 14 residues. V was pared by 5 bases and J by 0 bases, with 12 bases between. The germline V gene has CDR1 SGHRS and CDR2 YFSETQ. The CDR3 here is CASRGSVSSYEQYF. The CDR3 nucleotides read TGCGCCAGCAGGGGGTCGGTGAGCTCCTACGAGCAGTACTTC.

The chain couples TRBV6-1 to TRBJ2-7, with D possibly being TRBD1 or TRBD2 (5 bases each). This CDR3 is built from 16 residues. Germline V gene data show CDR1 as MNHNS and CDR2 as SASEGT. Trimming pared 0 bases from V and 3 bases from J, leaving 15 bases between. The CDR3 sequence is CASSEAGDGNHYEQYF. The CDR3 DNA sequence: TGTGCCAGCAGTGAAGCGGGGGACGGGAACCACTACGAGCAGTACTTC.

CDR3 loop: CASSLGPPLDTQYF. CDR3 coding DNA: TGCGCCAGCAGCTTAGGGCCCCCCCTAGATACGCAGTATTTT. The rearrangement uses TRBV5-1 and TRBJ2-3; D remains ambiguous. CDR1 and CDR2 from the germline V gene are SGHRS and YFSETQ. Trimming shortened V by 2 bases and J by 5 bases, and 12 bases separated the two germline ends. CDR3 length equals 14 residues.

The chain combines TRBV5-8 with TRBJ1-2, with TRBD1 identical over 11 bases. There are 16 residues in the CDR3. J gave up 2 bases and V 2 bases, and 5 bases lay outside the gene matches. Germline V CDR1 and CDR2: SGHTS, YDEGEE. CDR3 amino acids: CASSLRWTGGNYGYTF. As DNA, the CDR3 is TGTGCCAGCAGCTTACGATGGACAGGGGGCAACTATGGCTACACCTTC.

The CDR3 DNA follows: TGTGCCAGCAGCTTCCGCGGGACAGGGTTATACAATGAGCAGTTCTTC. Amino acid sequence: CASSFRGTGLYNEQFF. This chain joins TRBV27 and TRBJ2-1, with 9 bases fitting TRBD1. Germline V gene lookup returns CDR1 MNHEY and CDR2 SMNVEV (reference sequence). The CDR3 extends over 16 amino acids. The J segment lost 4 bases and the V segment lost 6 bases, leaving 10 bases of the junction unmatched.

The gene calls are TRBV27 and TRBJ1-6; D might be TRBD1 (5 bases). This CDR3 contains 14 residues. Per germline, CDR1 MNHEY and CDR2 SMNVEV (reference sequence). With 5 bases removed from V and 4 bases from J, the gap between germline ends came to 9 bases. This CDR3 reads CASSRGQYNSPLHF. The CDR3 DNA is TGTGCCAGCAGTAGGGGCCAATATAATTCACCCCTCCACTTT.